These 27 T cell receptor beta chains came from one sample sequenced in a study of T cells in localized non-small cell lung cancer. Some clones are missing from TCRdb's copy, which holds only in-frame ones; the method was immunoSEQ multiplex PCR. The sample lists about 23,000 clones, 90% seen once, with 6% to 7.5% in the top ten. Material: peripheral blood, obtained before any cancer treatment. All receptors come from a woman aged 35 to 69 with stage I lung adenocarcinoma.

The V gene is TRBV6-1, the J gene TRBJ2-3; possibly TRBD2 for D (5 bases). Germline loops: CDR1 MNHNS, CDR2 SASEGT. The CDR3 is 15 residues long. Trimming removed 6 bases from V and 2 bases from J, with 15 bases in between. In nucleotides, the CDR3 is TGTGCCAGCAGGCAAACAGCGGATCTCACAGATACGCAGTATTTT. This codes for CASRQTADLTDTQYF.

This clone was found once. The chain employs TRBV2 and TRBJ2-6, with D tentatively TRBD2 (6 bases). In germline, CDR1 is SNHLY, CDR2 FYNNEI. There are 15 residues in the CDR3. With 6 bases removed from V and 4 bases from J, the gap between germline ends came to 13 bases. The CDR3 loop is CASRVGGKGANVLTF. The DNA of the CDR3 is TGTGCCAGCAGGGTAGGAGGGAAAGGGGCCAACGTCCTGACTTTC.

The chain joins TRBV4-3 to TRBJ2-2; 7 nucleotides align to TRBD2. The trim removed 4 bases at V and 5 bases at J, leaving 22 bases unmatched. This CDR3 comprises 20 residues. Germline values: CDR1 LGHNA, CDR2 YSLEER. CDR3: CASSLRFDGRAAGLTGELFF. The DNA for the CDR3 is TGCGCCAGCAGCCTTCGCTTTGATGGAAGGGCAGCGGGACTAACCGGGGAGCTGTTTTTT.

This rearrangement joins TRBV5-1 to TRBJ1-2; D unresolved. Trimming stripped 0 bases from V and 2 bases from J, with 8 bases between. The germline CDR1 and CDR2 sequences are SGHRS and YFSETQ. CDR3 length: 14 residues. Here the CDR3 reads CASSLDLLNYGYTF. CDR3 nucleotides: TGCGCCAGCAGCTTGGACCTTCTGAACTATGGCTACACCTTC.

The V and J genes are TRBV5-1 and TRBJ2-1, with no clear D. The germline V gene has CDR1 SGHRS and CDR2 YFSETQ. V shed 2 bases and J shed 7 bases, with 7 bases lying between them. The CDR3 contains 12 residues. The CDR3 loop is CASSLGRNEQFF. The CDR3 nucleotides are TGCGCCAGCAGCTTAGGAAGGAATGAGCAGTTCTTC.

The DNA of the CDR3 is TGTGCCAGCAGAACAACGAACACCGGGGAGCTGTTTTTT. Translating it yields CASRTTNTGELFF. The chain couples TRBV27 to TRBJ2-2, with D uncertain. V was pared by 6 bases and J by 0 bases, with 5 bases between. The CDR3 is 13 amino acids. In germline, CDR1 is MNHEY, CDR2 SMNVEV (reference sequence).

V gene TRBV7-7 combines with J gene TRBJ1-5; D remains ambiguous. The CDR3 extends over 12 amino acids. V dropped 4 bases and J dropped 5 bases, with 6 bases sitting between them. CDR1 is SSHAT, CDR2 FNYEAQ, per germline (reference sequence). CDR3 amino acids: CASSSGHQPQHF. DNA of the CDR3: TGTGCCAGCAGCTCCGGACATCAGCCCCAGCATTTT.

V is TRBV25-1 and J is TRBJ2-5; D possibly matches TRBD1 or TRBD2 (5 bases each). Trimming removed 8 bases from V and 0 bases from J, with 16 bases in between. The germline CDR1 and CDR2 sequences are MGHDK and SYGVNS. This CDR3 is built from 15 residues. The CDR3, as DNA: TGTGCCAGCCAAGGGACCAGGTGGTACCAAGAGACCCAGTACTTC. Its protein is CASQGTRWYQETQYF.

J is TRBJ2-7 and V is TRBV12-2. TRBV12-2 is a pseudogene segment. The length of the CDR3 is 14 residues. The CDR3 DNA sequence: TGTGCAAGTCGCTTACGGGCGGACCACTACGAGCAGTACTTC. Amino acids: CASRLRADHYEQYF.

V usage is TRBV5-8 and J usage is TRBJ1-5; the D is unclear. The V end was cut by 4 bases, the J end by 4 bases, with 18 bases between. The CDR3 consists of 16 residues. The V gene's germline CDR1 is SGHTS and CDR2 YDEGEE. The CDR3 reads CASSRERLVSNQPQHF. CDR3 in DNA: TGTGCCAGCAGCAGGGAGCGGTTAGTCTCGAATCAGCCCCAGCATTTT.

This clone was seen only once. The V call is TRBV28, the J call TRBJ2-7, with D perhaps TRBD1 (5 bases). Trimming took off 1 base at V and 2 bases at J, with 12 bases between the two ends. CDR1 is MDHEN, CDR2 SYDVKM, per germline. This CDR3 is 15 amino acids long. The CDR3 is CASSLSRGTTYEQYF. The CDR3 DNA follows: TGTGCCAGCAGTTTATCAAGGGGAACCACCTACGAGCAGTACTTC. Complete variable domain (other parts from reference TRBV28 and TRBJ2-7): DVKVTQSSRYLVKRTGEKVFLECVQDMDHENMFWYRQDPGLGLRLIYFSYDVKMKEKGDIPEGYSVSREKKERFSLILESASTNQTSMYLCASSLSRGTTYEQYFGPGTRLTVT.

The chain is built from TRBV5-1 and TRBJ1-4, with TRBD1 as a possible D gene (6 bases). V gave up 7 bases and J gave up 0 bases, with 13 bases separating them. Germline V gives CDR1 SGHRS, CDR2 YFSETQ. The CDR3 covers 15 residues. CDR3 residues: CASQQGSATNEKLFF. For the CDR3, the DNA is TGCGCCAGCCAACAGGGCAGTGCAACTAATGAAAAACTGTTTTTT.

The chain uses TRBV28 and TRBJ2-5; the D gene is possibly TRBD1 (5 bases). The J call may be faulty, since TRBJ2-7 better matches the DNA end. The CDR3 contains 14 residues. Germline V gene sequence: CDR1 MDHEN, CDR2 SYDVKM. The CDR3 sequence is CASSRPGQILEQYF. CDR3 nucleotides: TGTGCCAGCAGTAGACCAGGGCAGATCCTCGAGCAGTACTTC.

The CDR3 DNA is TGTGCCAGCAGTGAACCCGGCCGGCACACTGAAGCTTTCTTT. It specifies CASSEPGRHTEAFF. The chain carries TRBV6-1 and TRBJ1-1; D remains ambiguous. From germline, CDR1 is MNHNS and CDR2 SASEGT. The germline V and J ends were trimmed by 2 bases and 3 bases, with 10 bases remaining between them. There are 14 residues in the CDR3.

In DNA form, the CDR3 reads TGTGCCAGCAGCTTGGAAGGGTTCCGGGAGTACTTC. Amino acids: CASSLEGFREYF. V usage is TRBV5-6 and J usage is TRBJ2-7, with D unresolved. Germline-derived CDR1 and CDR2 are SGHDT and YYEEEE. V lost 0 bases and J lost 11, with 12 bases in between. The CDR3 is made up of 12 amino acids. The variable domain in full, completed from reference TRBV5-6 and TRBJ2-7, reads DAGVTQSPTHLIKTRGQQVTLRCSPKSGHDTVSWYQQALGQGPQFIFQYYEEEERQRGNFPDRFSGHQFPNYSSELNVNALLLGDSALYLCASSLEGFREYFGPGTRLTVT.

This sequence joins TRBV27 and TRBJ1-2; D is perhaps TRBD1 (5 bases). The CDR3 runs 13 residues. V lost 4 bases and J lost 8, with 14 bases in between. Germline CDR1 is MNHEY and CDR2 is SMNVEV (reference sequence). Here the CDR3 DNA reads TGTGCCAGCAGTTCCCAGGGTACTCACGGCTACACCTTC. Translating gives CASSSQGTHGYTF.

V is TRBV7-9 and J is TRBJ2-7; 9 positions agree with TRBD2. The junction had 13 bases not matched to a gene; V was cut back by 4 bases and J by 3 bases. Germline CDR1 and CDR2: SEHNR and FQNEAQ (reference sequence). The CDR3 covers 17 residues. The CDR3 reads CASSSPTSGATYYEQYF. CDR3 nucleotide sequence: TGTGCCAGCAGCTCCCCGACTAGCGGAGCAACTTACTACGAGCAGTACTTC.

The chain links TRBV4-1 to TRBJ2-5; D call uncertain. Germline CDR1 MGHRA, CDR2 YSYEKL. The CDR3 totals 12 residues. V gave up 5 bases and J gave up 4 bases, with 8 bases separating them. CDR3 bases: TGCGCCAGCAGCGATGGGATAGAGACCCAGTACTTC. This gives the protein CASSDGIETQYF.

J is TRBJ2-7 and V is TRBV5-1; D is perhaps TRBD2 (6 bases). Germline assignment: CDR1 SGHRS and CDR2 YFSETQ. Trimming pared 5 bases from V and 2 bases from J, leaving 17 bases between. This CDR3 comprises 15 residues. The CDR3 DNA follows: TGCGCCAGCAGTCCGGGACTCCAAACAACCTACGAGCAGTACTTC. Translating gives CASSPGLQTTYEQYF.

The V gene is TRBV6-5, the J gene TRBJ2-2; weak D call: TRBD2 (5 bases). The CDR3 is 15 residues long. The V end lost 2 bases, the J end lost 7 bases, and 14 bases lay between the germline ends. Looked up from germline, CDR1 is MNHEY and CDR2 is SVGAGI. As DNA, the CDR3 is TGTGCCAGCAGTTACATAGAACAAGGAGGCGGGGAGCTGTTTTTT. Its protein is CASSYIEQGGGELFF.

The chain combines TRBV19 with TRBJ2-1; tentatively, D is TRBD2 (6 bases). The CDR3 runs to 17 residues. Between the trimmed V and J ends, which lost 5 bases and 3 bases, there was a span of 20 bases. Germline assignment: CDR1 LNHDA and CDR2 SQIVND (reference sequence). The chain's CDR3 is CASSDYSGGDYYNEQFF. The CDR3 bases are TGTGCCAGTAGTGACTATAGCGGCGGAGACTACTACAATGAGCAGTTCTTC.

The chain links TRBV5-4 to TRBJ1-1; 7 bases align to TRBD1. CDR1 and CDR2 (germline): SGHNT, YYREEE (reference sequence). The CDR3 contains 14 residues. The J segment lost 1 base and the V segment lost 4 bases, leaving 4 bases of the junction unmatched. CDR3 residues: CASSHGQENTEAFF. CDR3 DNA sequence: TGTGCCAGCAGCCACGGACAGGAGAACACTGAAGCTTTCTTT.

This clone occurred a few times. The V call is TRBV29-1, the J call TRBJ2-1, with 7 positions matching TRBD2. J lost 9 bases, V lost 1 base, and 9 bases had no gene match. The CDR3 spans 14 residues. The germline V gene has CDR1 SQVTM and CDR2 ANQGSEA. The CDR3 region is CSVEAPGLQLEQFF. In DNA, the CDR3 is TGCAGCGTTGAAGCCCCGGGACTACAGCTTGAGCAGTTCTTC.

The chain joins TRBV10-1 to TRBJ2-7; 7 bases are shared with TRBD2. V shed 4 bases, J shed 2 bases, and the junction held 2 bases outside the gene matches. CDR1 is WNHNN, CDR2 SYGVQD, per germline (reference sequence). There are 13 residues in the CDR3. The CDR3: CASSGGRTYEQYF. CDR3 DNA sequence: TGCGCCAGCAGTGGCGGGAGAACCTACGAGCAGTACTTC.

The chain joins TRBV5-1 to TRBJ1-1; tentatively, D is TRBD1 (5 bases). Trimming took off 5 bases at V and 11 bases at J, with 19 bases between the two ends. The CDR3 covers 13 residues. Germline V gene sequence: CDR1 SGHRS, CDR2 YFSETQ. The CDR3 nucleotides read TGCGCCAGCAGGGTGGGGTCGGGGCCCGGGGCTTTCTTT. Translating it yields CASRVGSGPGAFF.

The chain has TRBV7-2 and TRBJ2-1, with D tentatively TRBD1 or TRBD2 (5 bases each). Trimming took off 0 bases at V and 7 bases at J, with 16 bases between the two ends. The length of the CDR3 is 16 residues. The germline gives CDR1 SGHTA, CDR2 FQGNSA. For the CDR3, the DNA is TGTGCCAGCAGCTTAGCGAACGGGGCAGGGCAGAATGAGCAGTTCTTC. Translation: CASSLANGAGQNEQFF.

This clone occurred once. This sequence joins TRBV5-8 and TRBJ2-7; D is tentatively TRBD1 or TRBD2 (5 bases each). There are 14 residues in the CDR3. Germline loops: CDR1 SGHTS, CDR2 YDEGEE. Trimming shortened V by 0 bases and J by 3 bases, and 10 bases separated the two germline ends. The CDR3 region has the DNA TGTGCCAGCAGCTTGGGGGGGTTCAGCTACGAGCAGTACTTC. Translated: CASSLGGFSYEQYF.